One sample yielded the 21 T cell receptor beta chains listed below, sequenced in a study of PD-L1 blockade in urothelial cancer. Sample time point: peripheral blood 6 weeks after treatment start. Profiling relied on immunoSEQ multiplex PCR, and the TCRdb table lists in-frame clones only, not all of them. Of roughly 76,000 clones listed, roughly 90% were seen once; the top ten hold 0.85% to 0.9%. The starting material was PBMCs, obtained around atezolizumab (anti-PD-L1) treatment. The receptors shown here come from a woman of 80 years or more with urothelial cancer.

The chain couples TRBV27 to TRBJ2-4; the match to TRBD1 covers 7 bases. In germline, CDR1 is MNHEY, CDR2 SMNVEV (reference sequence). The CDR3 spans 13 residues. The V gene end was trimmed by 4 bases and the J gene end by 3 bases; junction bases not matched to a gene: 0. DNA for the CDR3: TGTGCCAGCAGTTGGGACAGCAAAAACATTCAGTACTTC. Translation: CASSWDSKNIQYF.

The V and J genes are TRBV5-1 and TRBJ2-3; perhaps TRBD2 as D (5 bases). Germline CDR1 and CDR2: SGHRS and YFSETQ. The CDR3 extends over 17 amino acids. Trimming pared 0 bases from V and 0 bases from J, leaving 14 bases between. This CDR3 is CASSLAVRGPSTDTQYF. The CDR3 DNA follows: TGCGCCAGCAGCTTGGCCGTTCGCGGGCCAAGCACAGATACGCAGTATTTT.

In its sample, this clone was seen a few times. The chain links TRBV7-6 to TRBJ2-7; TRBD2 aligns across 10 bases. The CDR3 contains 13 residues. Germline CDR1 SGHVS, CDR2 FNYEAQ. V lost 5 bases, J lost 4 bases, and 2 bases stayed unmatched. The CDR3 spells CASSQLAGYEQYF. For the CDR3, the DNA is TGTGCCAGCAGCCAACTAGCGGGGTACGAGCAGTACTTC. Supplemented by reference TRBV7-6 and TRBJ2-7, the full variable domain reads GAGVSQSPRYKVTKRGQDVALRCDPISGHVSLYWYRQALGQGPEFLTYFNYEAQQDKSGLPNDRFSAERPEGSISTLTIQRTEQRDSAMYRCASSQLAGYEQYFGPGTRLTVT.

The chain is built from TRBV19 and TRBJ1-1; 8 bases map to TRBD1. The CDR3 has 14 amino acids. V lost 6 bases, J lost 1 base, and 4 bases stayed unmatched. Germline V gene sequence: CDR1 LNHDA, CDR2 SQIVND (reference sequence). The CDR3 coding sequence is TGTGCCAGTAGAACCGGGACAGGGAACACTGAAGCTTTCTTT. Encoded protein: CASRTGTGNTEAFF.

This clone has just a few counts. The V and J genes are TRBV10-1 and TRBJ1-1; no definite D call. Germline loops: CDR1 WNHNN, CDR2 SYGVQD (reference sequence). The CDR3 sequence is 15 residues long. With 4 bases removed from V and 2 bases from J, the gap between germline ends came to 14 bases. CDR3 nucleotides: TGCGCCAGCAGTGGACGAAGGGCGGGTAACACTGAAGCTTTCTTT. Translation: CASSGRRAGNTEAFF.

The chain uses TRBV9 and TRBJ2-1, with D possibly TRBD2 on 5 matching bases. V was pared by 3 bases and J by 6 bases, with 7 bases between. Germline CDR1 SGDLS, CDR2 YYNGEE. The CDR3 extends over 12 amino acids. For the CDR3, the DNA is TGTGCCAGCAGCGCACTAGTCAATGAGCAGTTCTTC. Translation gives CASSALVNEQFF.

The gene calls are TRBV6-1 and TRBJ2-2; weak D call: TRBD1 (6 bases). Trimming left V 6 bases short and J 4 bases short, with 9 bases between. The CDR3 loop spans 13 amino acids. Germline V lookup: CDR1 MNHNS, CDR2 SASEGT. DNA for the CDR3: TGTGCCAGCAGAACAGGGAGCACCGGGGAGCTGTTTTTT. As protein: CASRTGSTGELFF.

The chain combines TRBV19 with TRBJ1-4; a possible D gene is TRBD1 (6 bases). CDR1 and CDR2 from the germline V gene are LNHDA and SQIVND (reference sequence). The CDR3 has 14 amino acids. The V end lost 6 bases, the J end lost 0 bases, and 8 bases lay between the germline ends. The CDR3 nucleotides read TGTGCCAGTAGAAACAGGGCAACTAATGAAAAACTGTTTTTT. Translated: CASRNRATNEKLFF.

This chain joins TRBV5-1 and TRBJ2-7, with 7 bases matching TRBD1. The CDR3 is 16 amino acids. Trimming removed 4 bases from V and 0 bases from J; junction bases left unmatched: 10. From germline, CDR1 is SGHRS and CDR2 YFSETQ. CDR3 bases: TGCGCCAGCAGCAGGGGGCCTGGGACAGACTCCTACGAGCAGTACTTC. Translation gives CASSRGPGTDSYEQYF.

Details on this clone: This CDR3 is also generated by other DNA sequences in the sample. This chain uses TRBV28 with TRBJ2-7, with 9 nucleotides matching TRBD2. J was trimmed by 6 bases and V by 6 bases; bases with no gene match: 3. CDR1 and CDR2 (germline): MDHEN, SYDVKM. The CDR3 spans 12 residues. CDR3 protein: CASRTSGGEQYF. For the CDR3, the DNA is TGTGCCAGCAGGACTAGCGGTGGCGAGCAGTACTTC.

The gene calls are TRBV6-1 and TRBJ1-2, with TRBD1 matching over 9 bases. Germline V gives CDR1 MNHNS, CDR2 SASEGT. The CDR3 runs to 17 residues. V trimming: 4 bases; J trimming: 5 bases; junction bases outside the gene matches: 14. CDR3 nucleotides: TGTGCCAGCAGTGGGACAGGGGCCATTTCAAGCGGGTATGGCTACACCTTC. Translated, it gives CASSGTGAISSGYGYTF.

The rearrangement uses TRBV7-3 and TRBJ2-1; 7 bases map to TRBD2. This CDR3 has 15 amino acids. The V gene's germline CDR1 is SGHTA and CDR2 FQGTGA. V trimming: 5 bases; J trimming: 0 bases; junction bases outside the gene matches: 4. CDR3 loop: CASSQRGSSYNEQFF. The CDR3 nucleotides are TGTGCCAGCAGCCAACGCGGGAGCTCCTACAATGAGCAGTTCTTC.

The rearrangement links TRBV19 to TRBJ2-3; D is uncertain. The germline gives CDR1 LNHDA, CDR2 SQIVND (reference sequence). V was shortened by 7 bases and J by 1 base, with 15 bases between the two germline ends. There are 15 residues in the CDR3. This CDR3 is CASTQTDFGTDTQYF. The CDR3, as DNA: TGTGCCAGTACCCAGACTGATTTTGGCACAGATACGCAGTATTTT.

The V gene is TRBV28, the J gene TRBJ2-3, with D possibly being TRBD2 (6 bases). From germline, CDR1 is MDHEN and CDR2 SYDVKM. This CDR3 has 13 residues. The V gene lost 8 bases and the J gene lost 3 bases, with 12 bases spanning the gap. DNA of the CDR3: TGTGCCAGCCAGCCGGGAGTTACAGATACGCAGTATTTT. Amino acid sequence: CASQPGVTDTQYF.

The chain links TRBV4-1 to TRBJ2-7; 7 nucleotides align to TRBD1. Unmatched junction bases numbered 11, after V lost 0 bases and J lost 6 bases. Germline loops: CDR1 MGHRA, CDR2 YSYEKL. The CDR3 extends over 16 amino acids. The CDR3 DNA reads TGCGCCAGCAGCCAAGAACTCAGACAGGGCATTCGCGAGCAGTACTTC. Protein sequence: CASSQELRQGIREQYF.

The rearrangement uses TRBV30 and TRBJ2-1, with D tentatively TRBD2 (6 bases). This CDR3 spans 13 amino acids. Germline V gene lookup returns CDR1 GTSNPN and CDR2 SVGIG (reference sequence). V lost 4 bases and J lost 9, with 16 bases in between. As DNA, the CDR3 is TGTGCCTGGATCATTGGCGGGATGGCTGAGCAGTTCTTC. Protein sequence: CAWIIGGMAEQFF.

The gene calls are TRBV6-1 and TRBJ1-2, with D unclear. This CDR3 has 14 amino acids. The germline CDR1 and CDR2 sequences are MNHNS and SASEGT. The germline V and J ends were trimmed by 0 bases and 4 bases, with 9 bases remaining between them. CDR3 loop: CASSEAGQSYGYTF. The CDR3 DNA reads as TGTGCCAGCAGTGAAGCTGGGCAGAGCTATGGCTACACCTTC.

The V call is TRBV2, the J call TRBJ1-2; TRBD1 is a possible D gene (6 bases). The germline V gene has CDR1 SNHLY and CDR2 FYNNEI. The CDR3 runs to 12 residues. The V end lost 3 bases, the J end lost 4 bases, and 6 bases lay between the germline ends. CDR3: CASSDRGYGYTF. The CDR3 nucleotides read TGTGCCAGCAGTGACAGGGGCTATGGCTACACCTTC.

The chain links TRBV9 to TRBJ2-7; D is unclear. Deletions cut 0 bases from V and 5 bases from J, with 12 bases between. Looked up from germline, CDR1 is SGDLS and CDR2 is YYNGEE. There are 14 residues in the CDR3. CDR3 in amino acids: CASSVAGQSHEQYF. CDR3 DNA: TGTGCCAGCAGCGTAGCTGGTCAGTCCCACGAGCAGTACTTC.

The chain recombines TRBV19 with TRBJ2-3; D possibly corresponds to TRBD2 (6 bases). The CDR3 consists of 15 residues. The germline V gene has CDR1 LNHDA and CDR2 SQIVND (reference sequence). V lost 5 bases, J lost 3 bases, and 15 bases lay in between. The CDR3, as DNA: TGTGCCAGTAGTGTGACCGGGACTCCGACAGATACGCAGTATTTT. The encoded protein is CASSVTGTPTDTQYF.

In DNA form, the CDR3 reads TGTGCCAGCAGTGACCGGGCGGGTACGAACACCGGGGAGCTGTTTTTT. Its protein product is CASSDRAGTNTGELFF. The V gene is TRBV6-4, the J gene TRBJ2-2, with TRBD2 as a possible D gene (5 bases). The germline gives CDR1 MRHNA, CDR2 SNTAGT. V was shortened by 2 bases and J by 0 bases, with 10 bases between the two germline ends. The CDR3 loop spans 16 amino acids.